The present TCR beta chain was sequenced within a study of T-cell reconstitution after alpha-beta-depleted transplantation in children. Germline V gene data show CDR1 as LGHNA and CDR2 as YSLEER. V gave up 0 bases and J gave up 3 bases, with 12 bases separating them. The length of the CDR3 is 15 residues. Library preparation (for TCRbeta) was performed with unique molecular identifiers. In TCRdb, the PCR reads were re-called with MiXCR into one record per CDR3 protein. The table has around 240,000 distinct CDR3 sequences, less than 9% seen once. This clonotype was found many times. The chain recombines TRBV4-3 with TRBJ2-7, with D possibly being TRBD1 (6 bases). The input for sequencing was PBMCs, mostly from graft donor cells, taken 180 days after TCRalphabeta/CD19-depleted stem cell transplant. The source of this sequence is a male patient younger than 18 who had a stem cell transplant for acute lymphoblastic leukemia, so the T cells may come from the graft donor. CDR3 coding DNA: TGCGCCAGCAGCCAAGAGAAGGACAGAGGCTACGAGCAGTACTTC. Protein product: CASSQEKDRGYEQYF.